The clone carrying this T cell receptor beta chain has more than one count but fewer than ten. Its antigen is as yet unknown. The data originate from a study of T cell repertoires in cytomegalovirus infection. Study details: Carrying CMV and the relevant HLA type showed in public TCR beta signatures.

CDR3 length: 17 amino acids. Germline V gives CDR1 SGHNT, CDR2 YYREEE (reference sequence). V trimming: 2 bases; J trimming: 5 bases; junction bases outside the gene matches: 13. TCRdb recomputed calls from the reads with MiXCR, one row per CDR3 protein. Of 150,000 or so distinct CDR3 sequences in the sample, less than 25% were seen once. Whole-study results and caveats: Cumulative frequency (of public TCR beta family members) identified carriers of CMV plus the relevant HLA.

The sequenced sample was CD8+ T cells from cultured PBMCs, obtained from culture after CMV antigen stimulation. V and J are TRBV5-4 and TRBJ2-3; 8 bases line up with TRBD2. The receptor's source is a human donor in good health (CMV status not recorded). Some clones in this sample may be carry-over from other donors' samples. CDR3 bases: TGTGCCAGCAGCTTCGGGGACCGGGGGGGCCAGGGAGATACGCAGTATTTT. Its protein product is CASSFGDRGGQGDTQYF.